This T cell receptor (beta chain) emerged from a study of beta chain features in type 1 diabetes. The study's findings and limits: Among patients with Type 1 diabetes, TCRB CDR3s were moderately but significantly shorter in every one of the four CD4+ subsets. Insertions at VDJ junctions were less frequent in type 1 diabetes patients. These patients also deleted more nucleotides at the same junctions. Whether HLA type affects TCRB rearrangement stayed undetermined in the present work.

This clone was observed a few times. As yet, its antigen is unknown. Investigators reverse transcribed all isolated RNA, so they sequenced expressed TCRB transcripts. Assay: immunoSEQ multiplex PCR; the TCRdb copy retains only in-frame clones and omits some. The sample shows roughly 100,000 clones, 25% to 30% of them seen only once. This TCR was sampled from a woman aged 18-29 years with type 1 diabetes. Sequencing was done on a sample of central memory CD4+ T cells from blood.

The CDR3 DNA follows: TGTGCCTGGAACCCGGGACAGGGAGGACAAGAGACCCAGTACTTC. This codes for CAWNPGQGGQETQYF. This chain links TRBV30 with TRBJ2-5; TRBD1 matches at 9 bases. Trimming at V came to 4 bases and at J to 2 bases, leaving 8 bases not matched to a gene. From germline, CDR1 is GTSNPN and CDR2 SVGIG (reference sequence). The CDR3 spans 15 residues. Full variable domain (outside the CDR3, taken from reference TRBV30 and TRBJ2-5): SQTIHQWPATLVQPVGSPLSLECTVEGTSNPNLYWYRQAAGRGLQLLFYSVGIGQISSEVPQNLSASRPQDRQFILSSKKLLLSDSGFYLCAWNPGQGGQETQYFGPGTRLLVL.